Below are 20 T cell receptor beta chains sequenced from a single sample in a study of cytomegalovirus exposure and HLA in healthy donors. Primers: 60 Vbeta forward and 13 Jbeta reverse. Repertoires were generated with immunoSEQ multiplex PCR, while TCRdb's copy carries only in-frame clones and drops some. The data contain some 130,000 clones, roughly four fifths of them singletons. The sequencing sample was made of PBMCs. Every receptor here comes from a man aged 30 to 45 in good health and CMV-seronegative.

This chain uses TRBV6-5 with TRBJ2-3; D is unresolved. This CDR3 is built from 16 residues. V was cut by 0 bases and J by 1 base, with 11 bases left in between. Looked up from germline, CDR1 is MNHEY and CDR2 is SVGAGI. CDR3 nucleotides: TGTGCCAGCAGTTACTCGGGCCTCCTGGGCACAGATACGCAGTATTTT. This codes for CASSYSGLLGTDTQYF.

The CDR3: CASSALGTRPHEQFF. The DNA of the CDR3 is TGTGCCAGCAGCGCACTAGGGACTAGACCACACGAGCAGTTCTTC. This chain links TRBV9 with TRBJ2-1; the match to TRBD2 covers 8 bases. Germline V lookup: CDR1 SGDLS, CDR2 YYNGEE. There are 15 residues in the CDR3. The V segment lost 3 bases and the J segment 10 bases; nucleotides outside the gene matches: 12. Using reference TRBV9 and TRBJ2-1 for the parts outside the CDR3, the full variable domain is DSGVTQTPKHLITATGQRVTLRCSPRSGDLSVYWYQQSLDQGLQFLIQYYNGEERAKGNILERFSAQQFPDLHSELNLSSLELGDSALYFCASSALGTRPHEQFFGPGTRLTVL.

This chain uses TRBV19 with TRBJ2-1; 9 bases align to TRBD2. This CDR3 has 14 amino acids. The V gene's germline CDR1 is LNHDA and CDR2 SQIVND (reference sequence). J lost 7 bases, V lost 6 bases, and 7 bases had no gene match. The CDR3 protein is CASSWAGGPNEQFF. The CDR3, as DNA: TGTGCCAGTAGCTGGGCGGGAGGGCCGAATGAGCAGTTCTTC.

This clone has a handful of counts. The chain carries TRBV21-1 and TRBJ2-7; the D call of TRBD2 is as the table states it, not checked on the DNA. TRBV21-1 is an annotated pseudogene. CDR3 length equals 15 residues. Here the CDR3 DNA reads TGTGCCAGCATCACCGGGATGCAGTTCACCTACGAGCAGTACTTC. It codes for CASITGMQFTYEQYF.

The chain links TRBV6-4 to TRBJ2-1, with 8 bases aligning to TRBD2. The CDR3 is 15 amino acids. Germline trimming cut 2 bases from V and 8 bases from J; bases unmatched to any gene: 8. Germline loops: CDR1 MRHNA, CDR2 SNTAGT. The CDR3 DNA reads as TGTGCCAGCAGTGACGGCCGCGGGGGGACGGATGAGCAGTTCTTC. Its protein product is CASSDGRGGTDEQFF.

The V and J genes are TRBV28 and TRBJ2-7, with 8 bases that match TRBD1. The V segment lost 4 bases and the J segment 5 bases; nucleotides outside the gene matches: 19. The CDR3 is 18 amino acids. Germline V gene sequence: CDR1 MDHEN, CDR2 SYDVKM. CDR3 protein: CASSSSRRLDRAGNEQYF. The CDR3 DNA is TGTGCCAGCAGTTCATCTCGGCGCCTGGACAGGGCTGGGAACGAGCAGTACTTC.

CDR3 protein: CAIRNQGQGIGYTF. CDR3 coding DNA: TGTGCCATCCGCAACCAAGGACAGGGGATTGGCTACACCTTC. The chain carries TRBV7-8 and TRBJ1-2, with TRBD1 matching 9 bases. CDR1 and CDR2 from the germline V gene are SGHVS and FQNEAQ. Trimming removed 10 bases from V and 7 bases from J; junction bases left unmatched: 13. The CDR3 spans 14 residues.

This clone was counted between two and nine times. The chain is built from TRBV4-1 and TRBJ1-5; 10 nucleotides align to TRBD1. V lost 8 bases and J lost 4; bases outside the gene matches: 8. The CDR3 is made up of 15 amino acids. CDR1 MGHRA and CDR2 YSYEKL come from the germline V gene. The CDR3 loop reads CASSPGQGTNQPQHF. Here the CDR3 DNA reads TGCGCCAGCTCCCCGGGACAGGGGACTAATCAGCCCCAGCATTTT.

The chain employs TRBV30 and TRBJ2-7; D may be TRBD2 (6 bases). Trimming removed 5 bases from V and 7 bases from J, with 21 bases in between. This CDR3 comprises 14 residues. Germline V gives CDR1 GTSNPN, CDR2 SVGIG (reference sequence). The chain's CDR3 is CAWGGSLDVMEQYF. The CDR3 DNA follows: TGTGCCTGGGGGGGGAGCTTAGATGTTATGGAGCAGTACTTC.

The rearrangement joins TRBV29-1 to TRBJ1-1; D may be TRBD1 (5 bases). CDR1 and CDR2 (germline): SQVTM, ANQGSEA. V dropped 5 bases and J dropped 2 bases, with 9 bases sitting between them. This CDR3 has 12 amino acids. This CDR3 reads CSVRRGNTEAFF. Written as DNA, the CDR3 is TGCAGCGTTCGGAGGGGAAACACTGAAGCTTTCTTT.

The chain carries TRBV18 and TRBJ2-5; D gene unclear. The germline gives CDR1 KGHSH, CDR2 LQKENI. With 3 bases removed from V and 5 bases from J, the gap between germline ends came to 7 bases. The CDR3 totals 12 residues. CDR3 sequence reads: CASSPYTETQYF. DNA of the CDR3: TGTGCCAGCTCACCGTACACCGAGACCCAGTACTTC.

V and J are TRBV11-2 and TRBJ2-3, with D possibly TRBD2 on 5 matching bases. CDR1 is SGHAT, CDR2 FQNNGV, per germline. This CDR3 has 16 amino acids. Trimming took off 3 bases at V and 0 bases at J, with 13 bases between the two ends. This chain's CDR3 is CASSFHARRSTDTQYF. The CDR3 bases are TGTGCCAGCAGCTTTCACGCACGGAGGAGCACAGATACGCAGTATTTT.

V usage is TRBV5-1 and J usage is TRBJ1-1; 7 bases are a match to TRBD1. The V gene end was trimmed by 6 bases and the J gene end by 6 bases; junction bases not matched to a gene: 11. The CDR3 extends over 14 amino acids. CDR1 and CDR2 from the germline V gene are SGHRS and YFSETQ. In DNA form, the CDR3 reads TGCGCCAGCACCAGGATCGGGACAGCTTCTGAAGCTTTCTTT. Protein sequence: CASTRIGTASEAFF.

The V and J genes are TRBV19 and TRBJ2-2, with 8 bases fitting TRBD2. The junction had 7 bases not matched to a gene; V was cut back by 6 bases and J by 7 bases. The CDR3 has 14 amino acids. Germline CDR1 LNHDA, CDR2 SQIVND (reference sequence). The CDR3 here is CASRTGGRFGELFF. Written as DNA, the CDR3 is TGTGCCAGTAGGACGGGGGGGCGTTTCGGGGAGCTGTTTTTT. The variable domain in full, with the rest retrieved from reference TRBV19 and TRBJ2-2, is DGGITQSPKYLFRKEGQNVTLSCEQNLNHDAMYWYRQDPGQGLRLIYYSQIVNDFQKGDIAEGYSVSREKKESFPLTVTSAQKNPTAFYLCASRTGGRFGELFFGEGSRLTVL.

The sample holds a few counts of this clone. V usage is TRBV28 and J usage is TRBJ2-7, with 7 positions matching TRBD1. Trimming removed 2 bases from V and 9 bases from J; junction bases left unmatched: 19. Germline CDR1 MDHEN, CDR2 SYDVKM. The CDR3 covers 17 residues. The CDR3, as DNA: TGTGCCAGCAGTTTACCTCCTTGGGACAGCGCCTACGAGCGGCAGTACTTC. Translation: CASSLPPWDSAYERQYF.

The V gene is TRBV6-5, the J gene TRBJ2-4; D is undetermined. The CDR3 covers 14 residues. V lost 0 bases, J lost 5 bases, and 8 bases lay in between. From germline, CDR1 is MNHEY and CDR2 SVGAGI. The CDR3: CASSYSTMQNIQYF. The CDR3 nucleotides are TGTGCCAGCAGTTACTCGACAATGCAAAACATTCAGTACTTC.

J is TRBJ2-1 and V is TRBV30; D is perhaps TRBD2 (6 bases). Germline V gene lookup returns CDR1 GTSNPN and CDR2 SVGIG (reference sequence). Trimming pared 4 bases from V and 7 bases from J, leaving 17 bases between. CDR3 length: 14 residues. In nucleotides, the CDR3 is TGTGCCTGGACCTATTGGGGACTTCGAAATGAGCAGTTCTTC. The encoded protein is CAWTYWGLRNEQFF.

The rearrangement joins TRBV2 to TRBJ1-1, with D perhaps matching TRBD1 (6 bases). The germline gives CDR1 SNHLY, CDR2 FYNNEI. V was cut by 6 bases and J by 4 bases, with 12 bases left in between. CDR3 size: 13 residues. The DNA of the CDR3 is TGTGCCAGCAGAGACAGGTTGATCACTGAAGCTTTCTTT. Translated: CASRDRLITEAFF.

In nucleotides, the CDR3 is TGTGCCAGCAGCCCTGGGTCCGTCGGAGCCTACGAGCAGTACTTC. Translation: CASSPGSVGAYEQYF. J is TRBJ2-7 and V is TRBV5-4; D is undetermined. The CDR3 is made up of 15 amino acids. Trimming left V 4 bases short and J 2 bases short, with 16 bases between. Germline loops: CDR1 SGHNT, CDR2 YYREEE (reference sequence).

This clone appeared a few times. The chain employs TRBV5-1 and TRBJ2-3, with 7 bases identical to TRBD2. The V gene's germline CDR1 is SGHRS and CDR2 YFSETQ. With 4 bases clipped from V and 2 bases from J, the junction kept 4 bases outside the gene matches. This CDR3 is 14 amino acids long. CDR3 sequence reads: CASSRGTITDTQYF. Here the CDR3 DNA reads TGCGCCAGCAGCCGGGGGACTATCACAGATACGCAGTATTTT.